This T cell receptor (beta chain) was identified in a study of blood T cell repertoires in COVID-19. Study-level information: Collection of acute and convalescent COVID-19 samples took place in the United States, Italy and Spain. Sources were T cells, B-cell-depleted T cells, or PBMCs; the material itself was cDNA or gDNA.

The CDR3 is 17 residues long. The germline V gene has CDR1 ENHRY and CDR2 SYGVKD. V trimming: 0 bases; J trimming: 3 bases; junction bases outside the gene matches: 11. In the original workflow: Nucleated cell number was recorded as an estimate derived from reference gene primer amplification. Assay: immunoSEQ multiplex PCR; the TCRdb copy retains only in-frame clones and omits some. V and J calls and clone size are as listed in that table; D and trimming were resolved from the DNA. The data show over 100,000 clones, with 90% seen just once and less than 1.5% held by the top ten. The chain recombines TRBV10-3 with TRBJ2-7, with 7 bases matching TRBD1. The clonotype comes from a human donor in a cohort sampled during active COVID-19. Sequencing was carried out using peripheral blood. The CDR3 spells CAISESRGQNNDYEQYF. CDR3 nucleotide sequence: TGTGCCATCAGTGAGTCTAGGGGGCAGAACAACGACTACGAGCAGTACTTC.